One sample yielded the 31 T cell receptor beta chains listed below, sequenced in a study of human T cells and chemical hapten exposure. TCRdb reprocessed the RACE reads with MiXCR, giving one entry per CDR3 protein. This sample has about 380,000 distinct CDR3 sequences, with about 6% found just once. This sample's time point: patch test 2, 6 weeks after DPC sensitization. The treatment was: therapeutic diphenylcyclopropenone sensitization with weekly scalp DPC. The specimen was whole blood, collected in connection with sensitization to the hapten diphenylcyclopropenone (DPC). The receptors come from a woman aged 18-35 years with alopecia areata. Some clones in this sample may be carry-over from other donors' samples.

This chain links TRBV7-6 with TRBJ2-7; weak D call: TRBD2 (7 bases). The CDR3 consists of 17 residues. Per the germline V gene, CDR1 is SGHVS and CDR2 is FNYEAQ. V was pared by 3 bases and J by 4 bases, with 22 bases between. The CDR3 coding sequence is TGTGCCAGCAGCTTGGACTGGGGGCTAGCGGTTTCGTACGAGCAGTACTTC. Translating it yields CASSLDWGLAVSYEQYF.

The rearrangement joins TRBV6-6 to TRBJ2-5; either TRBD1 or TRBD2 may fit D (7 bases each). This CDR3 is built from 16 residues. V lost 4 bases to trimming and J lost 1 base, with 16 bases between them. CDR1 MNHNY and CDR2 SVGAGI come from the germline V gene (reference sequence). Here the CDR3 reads CASSSPTGRAQETQYF. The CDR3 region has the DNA TGTGCCAGCAGTTCCCCGACAGGGAGGGCCCAAGAGACCCAGTACTTC.

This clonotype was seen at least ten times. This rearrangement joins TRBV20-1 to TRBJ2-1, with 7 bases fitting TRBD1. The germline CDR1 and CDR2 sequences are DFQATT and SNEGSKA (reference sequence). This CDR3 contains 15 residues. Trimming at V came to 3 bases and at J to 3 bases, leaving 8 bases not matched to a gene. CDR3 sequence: CSARRPGTVYNEQFF. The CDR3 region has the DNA TGCAGTGCTAGGAGGCCTGGGACAGTCTACAATGAGCAGTTCTTC.

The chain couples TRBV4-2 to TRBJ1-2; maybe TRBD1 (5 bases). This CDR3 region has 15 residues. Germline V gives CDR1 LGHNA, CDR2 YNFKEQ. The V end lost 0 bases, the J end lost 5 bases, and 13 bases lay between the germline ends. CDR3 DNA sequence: TGTGCCAGCAGCCAAGATTTTTCATCAGGGTATGGCTACACCTTC. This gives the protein CASSQDFSSGYGYTF.

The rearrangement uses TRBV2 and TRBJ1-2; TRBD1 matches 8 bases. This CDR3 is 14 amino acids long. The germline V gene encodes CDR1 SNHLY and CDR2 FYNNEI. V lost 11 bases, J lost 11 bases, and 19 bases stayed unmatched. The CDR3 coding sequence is TGTGCCCAGAGACCCAGGACAGGGAGTTTCGGTTACACCTTC. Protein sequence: CAQRPRTGSFGYTF. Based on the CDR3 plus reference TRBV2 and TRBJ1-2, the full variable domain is EPEVTQTPSHQVTQMGQEVILRCVPISNHLYFYWYRQILGQKVEFLVSFYNNEISEKSEIFDDQFSVERPDGSNFTLKIRSTKLEDSAMYFCAQRPRTGSFGYTFGSGTRLTVV.

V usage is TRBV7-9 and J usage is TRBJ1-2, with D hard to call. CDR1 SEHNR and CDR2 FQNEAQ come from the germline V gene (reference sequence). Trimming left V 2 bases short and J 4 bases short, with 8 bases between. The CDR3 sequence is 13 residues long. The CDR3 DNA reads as TGTGCCAGCAGCTTAAGCTGGACCTATGGCTACACCTTC. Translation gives CASSLSWTYGYTF.

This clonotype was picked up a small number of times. The CDR3 region has the DNA TGTGCCAGCAGCGTAGAAGCGGGGGGGCCCGTCGATACGCAGTATTTT. This sequence encodes CASSVEAGGPVDTQYF. The chain is built from TRBV9 and TRBJ2-3, with 10 bases that match TRBD2. The CDR3 covers 16 residues. The J segment lost 6 bases and the V segment lost 0 bases, leaving 7 bases of the junction unmatched. Germline values: CDR1 SGDLS, CDR2 YYNGEE.

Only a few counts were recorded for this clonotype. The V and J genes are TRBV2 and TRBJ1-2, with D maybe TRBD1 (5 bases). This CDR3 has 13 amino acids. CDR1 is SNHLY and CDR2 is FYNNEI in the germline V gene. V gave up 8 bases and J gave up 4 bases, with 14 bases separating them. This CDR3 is CASHMTESYGYTF. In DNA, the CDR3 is TGTGCCAGCCACATGACAGAGAGCTATGGCTACACCTTC.

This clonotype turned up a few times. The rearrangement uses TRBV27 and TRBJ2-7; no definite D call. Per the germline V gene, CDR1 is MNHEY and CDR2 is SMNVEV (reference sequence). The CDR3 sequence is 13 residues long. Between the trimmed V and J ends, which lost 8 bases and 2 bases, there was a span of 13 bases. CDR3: CASGRSSPYEQYF. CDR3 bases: TGTGCCAGCGGTAGGAGCAGCCCCTACGAGCAGTACTTC.

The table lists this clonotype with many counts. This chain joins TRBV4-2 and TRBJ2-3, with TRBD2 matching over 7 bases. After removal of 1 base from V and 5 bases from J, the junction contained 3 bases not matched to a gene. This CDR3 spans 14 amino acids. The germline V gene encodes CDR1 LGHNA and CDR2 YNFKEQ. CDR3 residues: CASSQAGGGDTQYF. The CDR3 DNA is TGTGCCAGCAGCCAAGCTGGGGGGGGAGATACGCAGTATTTT.

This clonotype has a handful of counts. The CDR3 nucleotides read TGTGCCAGCAGTGAATTGGAGAACACTGAAGCTTTCTTT. The encoded protein is CASSELENTEAFF. This sequence joins TRBV25-1 and TRBJ1-1; D uncertain. This CDR3 has 13 residues. Germline assignment: CDR1 MGHDK and CDR2 SYGVNS. V gave up 1 base and J gave up 1 base, with 4 bases separating them.

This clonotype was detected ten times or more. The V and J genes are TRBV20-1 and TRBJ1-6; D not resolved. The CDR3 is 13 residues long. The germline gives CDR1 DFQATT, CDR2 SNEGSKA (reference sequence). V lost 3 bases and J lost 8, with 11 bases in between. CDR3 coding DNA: TGCAGTGCTAGTAGGGCAGCAGATTCACCCCTCCACTTT. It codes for CSASRAADSPLHF.

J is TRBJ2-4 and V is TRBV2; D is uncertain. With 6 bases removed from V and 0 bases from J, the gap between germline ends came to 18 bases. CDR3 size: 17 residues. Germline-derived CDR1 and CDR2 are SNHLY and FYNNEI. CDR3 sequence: CASRKTPWLPAKNIQYF. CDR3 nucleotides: TGTGCCAGCAGGAAGACACCTTGGCTTCCAGCCAAAAACATTCAGTACTTC. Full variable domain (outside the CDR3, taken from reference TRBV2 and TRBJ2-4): EPEVTQTPSHQVTQMGQEVILRCVPISNHLYFYWYRQILGQKVEFLVSFYNNEISEKSEIFDDQFSVERPDGSNFTLKIRSTKLEDSAMYFCASRKTPWLPAKNIQYFGAGTRLSVL.

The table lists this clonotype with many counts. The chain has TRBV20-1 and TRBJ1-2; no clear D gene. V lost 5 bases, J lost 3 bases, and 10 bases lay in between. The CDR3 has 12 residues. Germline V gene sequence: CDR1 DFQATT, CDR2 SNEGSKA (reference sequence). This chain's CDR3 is CSALQFYYGYTF. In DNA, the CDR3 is TGCAGTGCTTTACAGTTTTACTATGGCTACACCTTC.

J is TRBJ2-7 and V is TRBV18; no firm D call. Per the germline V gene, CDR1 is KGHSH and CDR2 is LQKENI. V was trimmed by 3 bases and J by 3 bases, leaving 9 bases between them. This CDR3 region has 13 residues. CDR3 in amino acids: CASSPLRSYEQYF. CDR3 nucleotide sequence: TGTGCCAGCTCACCCCTACGGAGCTACGAGCAGTACTTC.

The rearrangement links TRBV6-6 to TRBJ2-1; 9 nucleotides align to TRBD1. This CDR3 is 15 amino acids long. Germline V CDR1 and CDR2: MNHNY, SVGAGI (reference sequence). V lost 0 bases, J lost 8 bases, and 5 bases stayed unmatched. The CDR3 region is CASSYSVDRGDEQFF. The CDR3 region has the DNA TGTGCCAGCAGTTACTCAGTGGACAGGGGCGATGAGCAGTTCTTC.

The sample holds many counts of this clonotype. The CDR3 loop is CASSLRGAGGSRAFF. CDR3 nucleotide sequence: TGTGCCAGCAGCTTACGAGGTGCAGGGGGCTCTCGGGCTTTCTTT. This rearrangement joins TRBV7-2 to TRBJ1-1; 8 bases align to TRBD1. The CDR3 is 15 amino acids. The ends lost 2 bases at V and 11 bases at J; junction bases unmatched: 13. The V gene's germline CDR1 is SGHTA and CDR2 FQGNSA. Full variable domain (rest looked up from reference TRBV7-2 and TRBJ1-1): GAGVSQSPSNKVTEKGKDVELRCDPISGHTALYWYRQSLGQGLEFLIYFQGNSAPDKSGLPSDRFSAERTGGSVSTLTIQRTQQEDSAVYLCASSLRGAGGSRAFFGQGTRLTVV.

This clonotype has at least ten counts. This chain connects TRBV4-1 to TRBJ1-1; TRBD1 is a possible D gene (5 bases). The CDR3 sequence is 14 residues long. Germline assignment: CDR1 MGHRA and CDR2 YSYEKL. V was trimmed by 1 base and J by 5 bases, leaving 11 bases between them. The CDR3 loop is CASSQGDLLTEAFF. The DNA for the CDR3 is TGCGCCAGCAGCCAAGGGGACCTCCTTACTGAAGCTTTCTTT.

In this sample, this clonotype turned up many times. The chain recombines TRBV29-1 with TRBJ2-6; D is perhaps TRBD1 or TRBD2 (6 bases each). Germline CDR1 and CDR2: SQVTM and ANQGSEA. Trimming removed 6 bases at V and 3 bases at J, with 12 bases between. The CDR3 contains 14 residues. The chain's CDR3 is CSVGGGGGANVLTF. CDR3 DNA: TGCAGCGTCGGGGGCGGCGGTGGGGCCAACGTCCTGACTTTC.

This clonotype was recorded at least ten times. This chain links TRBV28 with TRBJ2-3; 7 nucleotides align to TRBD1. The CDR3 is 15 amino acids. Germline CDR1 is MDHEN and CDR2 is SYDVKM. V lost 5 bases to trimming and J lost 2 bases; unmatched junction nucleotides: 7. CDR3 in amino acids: CASSDSQGVTDTQYF. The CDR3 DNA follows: TGTGCCAGCAGTGATAGTCAGGGGGTCACAGATACGCAGTATTTT.

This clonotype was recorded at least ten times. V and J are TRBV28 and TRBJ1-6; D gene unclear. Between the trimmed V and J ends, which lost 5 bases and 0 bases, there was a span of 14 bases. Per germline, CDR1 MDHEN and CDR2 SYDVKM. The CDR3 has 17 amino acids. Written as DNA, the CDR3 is TGTGCCAGCAGTCCGGCGGCACAAGGCTCCTATAATTCACCCCTCCACTTT. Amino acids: CASSPAAQGSYNSPLHF.

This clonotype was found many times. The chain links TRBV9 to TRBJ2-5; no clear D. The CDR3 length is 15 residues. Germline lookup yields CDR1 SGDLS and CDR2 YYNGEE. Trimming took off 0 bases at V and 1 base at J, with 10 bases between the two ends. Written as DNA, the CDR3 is TGTGCCAGCAGCGTAGCCCCACAGCCCCAAGAGACCCAGTACTTC. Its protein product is CASSVAPQPQETQYF.

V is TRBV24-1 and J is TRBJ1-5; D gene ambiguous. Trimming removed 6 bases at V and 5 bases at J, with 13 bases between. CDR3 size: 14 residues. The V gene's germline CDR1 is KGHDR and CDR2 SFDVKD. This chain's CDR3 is CATSTRTHHQPQHF. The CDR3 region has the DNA TGTGCCACCAGTACCAGGACCCATCATCAGCCCCAGCATTTT.

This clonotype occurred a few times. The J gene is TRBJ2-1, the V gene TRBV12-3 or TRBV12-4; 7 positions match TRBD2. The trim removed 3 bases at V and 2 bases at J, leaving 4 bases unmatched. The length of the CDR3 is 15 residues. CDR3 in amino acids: CASSLGAGAYNEQFF. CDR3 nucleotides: TGTGCCAGCAGTTTGGGCGCGGGGGCCTACAATGAGCAGTTCTTC.

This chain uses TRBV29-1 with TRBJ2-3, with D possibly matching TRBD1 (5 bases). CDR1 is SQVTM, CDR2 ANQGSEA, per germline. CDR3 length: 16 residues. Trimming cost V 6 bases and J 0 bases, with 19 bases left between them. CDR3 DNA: TGCAGCGTCCTCAAGACAGACTTTACTAGCACAGATACGCAGTATTTT. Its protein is CSVLKTDFTSTDTQYF.

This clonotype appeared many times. As DNA, the CDR3 is TGTGCCAGCAGCTTGAGGAGTGAAGCTTTCTTT. Translating gives CASSLRSEAFF. This rearrangement joins TRBV7-2 to TRBJ1-1; no clear D gene. Germline CDR1 and CDR2: SGHTA and FQGNSA. This CDR3 has 11 amino acids. With 3 bases removed from V and 7 bases from J, the gap between germline ends came to 6 bases.

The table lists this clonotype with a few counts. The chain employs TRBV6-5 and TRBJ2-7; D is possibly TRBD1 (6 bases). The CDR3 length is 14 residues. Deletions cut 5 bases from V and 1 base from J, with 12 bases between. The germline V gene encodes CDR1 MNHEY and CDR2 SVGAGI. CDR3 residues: CASSKGTLSYEQYF. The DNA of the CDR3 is TGTGCCAGCAGTAAAGGGACACTGTCCTACGAGCAGTACTTC.

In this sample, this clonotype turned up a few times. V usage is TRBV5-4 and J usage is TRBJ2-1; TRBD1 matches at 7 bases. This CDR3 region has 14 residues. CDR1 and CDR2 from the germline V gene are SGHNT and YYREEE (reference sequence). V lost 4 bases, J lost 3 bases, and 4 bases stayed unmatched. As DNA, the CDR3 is TGTGCCAGCAGCATAGGGACAGTCTACAATGAGCAGTTCTTC. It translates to CASSIGTVYNEQFF. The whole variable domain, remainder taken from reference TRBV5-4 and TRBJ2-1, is ETGVTQSPTHLIKTRGQQVTLRCSSQSGHNTVSWYQQALGQGPQFIFQYYREEENGRGNFPPRFSGLQFPNYSSELNVNALELDDSALYLCASSIGTVYNEQFFGPGTRLTVL.

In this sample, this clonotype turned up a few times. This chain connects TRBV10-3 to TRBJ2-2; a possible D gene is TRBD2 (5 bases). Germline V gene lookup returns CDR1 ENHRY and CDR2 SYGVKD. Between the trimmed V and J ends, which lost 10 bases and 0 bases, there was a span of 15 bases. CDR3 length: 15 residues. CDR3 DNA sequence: TGTGCCACCACCCCAGCCGGGGCGAACACCGGGGAGCTGTTTTTT. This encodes CATTPAGANTGELFF.

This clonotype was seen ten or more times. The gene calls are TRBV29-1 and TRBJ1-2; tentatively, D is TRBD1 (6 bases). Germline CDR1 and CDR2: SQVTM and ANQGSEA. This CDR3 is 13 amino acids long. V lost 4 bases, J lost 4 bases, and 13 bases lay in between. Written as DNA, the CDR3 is TGCAGCGTTGGCTCTGGACAGTCCTATGGCTACACCTTC. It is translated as CSVGSGQSYGYTF.

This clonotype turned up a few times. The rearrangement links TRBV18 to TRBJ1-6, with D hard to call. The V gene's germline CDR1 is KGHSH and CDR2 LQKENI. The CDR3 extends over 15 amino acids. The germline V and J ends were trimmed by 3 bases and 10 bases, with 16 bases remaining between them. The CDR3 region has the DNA TGTGCCAGCTCACCGCAGGACGTCCTTCGCTCACCCCTCCACTTT. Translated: CASSPQDVLRSPLHF.